These T cell receptor beta chains were read from a single sample in a study of T cell changes during pregnancy in multiple sclerosis. The repertoire was sequenced with immunoSEQ multiplex PCR; TCRdb's copy has only in-frame clones and lacks some. The profile shows more than 55,000 clones, 85% to 95% of them singletons. The starting material was peripheral blood, obtained after pregnancy. These receptors all come from a female donor in good health, enrolled as a control in a pregnancy study. CDR3s leave out the opening cysteine and the closing phenylalanine or tryptophan. Fields, in order: V gene, J gene, D gene, CDR3 protein. A D gene is named only where the DNA matches it firmly.

V gene: TRBV6-1; J gene: TRBJ2-1; D gene: TRBD1; CDR3 protein: ASSATTGGSLYNEQF
V gene: TRBV9; J gene: TRBJ2-2; D gene: TRBD2; CDR3 protein: ASSVRTSGRAAGELF
V gene: TRBV11-3; J gene: TRBJ2-1; D gene: TRBD2; CDR3 protein: ASSADTTGLYYNEQF
V gene: TRBV7-2; J gene: TRBJ1-5; D gene: -; CDR3 protein: ASSLVEGVGQPQH
V gene: TRBV5-6; J gene: TRBJ2-1; D gene: TRBD1; CDR3 protein: ASSLVGTGGRISYNEQF
V gene: TRBV5-8; J gene: TRBJ2-7; D gene: TRBD1; CDR3 protein: ASSPIPGQTG
V gene: TRBV7-6; J gene: TRBJ2-7; D gene: -; CDR3 protein: ARLRQIISYEQY
V gene: TRBV7-2; J gene: TRBJ2-5; D gene: -; CDR3 protein: ASSLGGGGETQY
V gene: TRBV28; J gene: TRBJ1-4; D gene: -; CDR3 protein: ASSLRDNEKLF
V gene: TRBV7-9; J gene: TRBJ1-4; D gene: TRBD1; CDR3 protein: ASSLNRGDEKLF
V gene: TRBV5-1; J gene: TRBJ2-2; D gene: -; CDR3 protein: ASSLSQNTGELF
V gene: TRBV28; J gene: TRBJ2-7; D gene: -; CDR3 protein: ASRNGGSDEQY
V gene: TRBV5-4; J gene: TRBJ1-5; D gene: -; CDR3 protein: ASSFGGAVSGNQPQH
V gene: TRBV29-1; J gene: TRBJ2-7; D gene: -; CDR3 protein: SVTGSYEQY
V gene: TRBV10-3; J gene: TRBJ1-4; D gene: -; CDR3 protein: AISQVRGTNEKLF
V gene: TRBV6-5; J gene: TRBJ2-5; D gene: TRBD2; CDR3 protein: ASSYASGGAETQY
V gene: TRBV10-3; J gene: TRBJ2-7; D gene: -; CDR3 protein: AISAGLPSTYEQY
V gene: TRBV10-3; J gene: TRBJ1-5; D gene: TRBD1; CDR3 protein: AASTGTAYSNQPQH
V gene: TRBV5-8; J gene: TRBJ1-2; D gene: TRBD1; CDR3 protein: ASSRDRGPLGYT
V gene: TRBV18; J gene: TRBJ1-2; D gene: TRBD1; CDR3 protein: ASQPYSAGGVGYT
V gene: TRBV4-2; J gene: TRBJ2-7; D gene: -; CDR3 protein: ASRSEGDEQY
V gene: TRBV18; J gene: TRBJ1-3; D gene: TRBD1; CDR3 protein: ASSLETGTNTIY
V gene: TRBV5-1; J gene: TRBJ2-1; D gene: TRBD2; CDR3 protein: ASSLATGGLNEQF
V gene: TRBV29-1; J gene: TRBJ2-7; D gene: -; CDR3 protein: SVEGAGEQY
V gene: TRBV4-1; J gene: TRBJ1-4; D gene: TRBD1; CDR3 protein: ASSLAPDRLNEKLF
V gene: TRBV11-2; J gene: TRBJ2-7; D gene: -; CDR3 protein: ASSLGQAIFSYEQY
V gene: TRBV7-2; J gene: TRBJ1-2; D gene: -; CDR3 protein: ASSQDRRNYGYT
V gene: TRBV6-1; J gene: TRBJ2-1; D gene: -; CDR3 protein: ASRRELSYNEQF
V gene: TRBV6-6; J gene: TRBJ2-7; D gene: TRBD2; CDR3 protein: ASSYEGLAGGYEQY
V gene: TRBV15; J gene: TRBJ1-6; D gene: -; CDR3 protein: ATRNGGQSNSPLH
V gene: TRBV28; J gene: TRBJ2-1; D gene: TRBD2; CDR3 protein: ASSPPSGSYSSYNEQF
V gene: TRBV18; J gene: TRBJ2-2; D gene: TRBD1; CDR3 protein: ASSPYRDSTGELF
V gene: TRBV11-3; J gene: TRBJ2-3; D gene: -; CDR3 protein: ASSLRLTDTQY
V gene: TRBV28; J gene: TRBJ1-1; D gene: -; CDR3 protein: ASSWGDDTEAF
V gene: TRBV5-1; J gene: TRBJ2-2; D gene: -; CDR3 protein: ASSFLIRGTGELF
V gene: TRBV19; J gene: TRBJ1-4; D gene: -; CDR3 protein: ASSGDTGTSAKLF
V gene: TRBV15; J gene: TRBJ1-5; D gene: -; CDR3 protein: ATSRERNQPQH
V gene: TRBV7-6; J gene: TRBJ1-4; D gene: -; CDR3 protein: ASSPGTFEEKLF
V gene: TRBV6-1; J gene: TRBJ2-1; D gene: -; CDR3 protein: ASSDHRLSNEQF
V gene: TRBV4-3; J gene: TRBJ1-1; D gene: -; CDR3 protein: ASSQVIGKTEAF
V gene: TRBV28; J gene: TRBJ2-4; D gene: TRBD2; CDR3 protein: ASSSSGSQNIQY
V gene: TRBV14; J gene: TRBJ1-2; D gene: TRBD1; CDR3 protein: ASSKDRIGYT